This TCR beta chain derives from a study of blood T cell repertoires in COVID-19. Study-wide background: The United States, Italy and Spain were the sources of the acute and convalescent COVID-19 samples. Sample material is recorded as cDNA or gDNA derived from T cells, B-cell-depleted T cells, or PBMCs.

Under the authors' procedure: Reference gene primer amplification in the assay estimated nucleated cell counts. Method: immunoSEQ multiplex PCR; TCRdb's copy keeps in-frame clones and lacks some. The V and J calls and clone size were taken over from that table, and D and trimming were inferred from the DNA. The sample includes fewer than 250,000 clones, 88% of them seen just once. Unmatched junction bases numbered 13, after V lost 5 bases and J lost 7 bases. CDR3 size: 15 residues. The germline gives CDR1 SGHTA, CDR2 FQGNSA. This TCR derives from a man aged 65 to 79 with acute or convalescent COVID-19. The sequencing input was peripheral blood. V gene TRBV7-2 combines with J gene TRBJ1-2; 7 nucleotides match TRBD1. Here the CDR3 reads CASSPQVGGSSGYTF. The CDR3 DNA is TGTGCCAGCAGCCCCCAGGTAGGGGGCAGCAGTGGCTACACCTTC.